This record concerns one T cell receptor (beta chain) sequence. TCRdb's copy holds only in-frame clones and misses some; the assay was immunoSEQ multiplex PCR. The top ten hold around 0.4% of the sample, which has approximately 2.1 million clones, approximately 93% seen once. CDR3 length equals 15 residues. The germline V gene encodes CDR1 SGHAT and CDR2 FQNNGV. V lost 2 bases and J lost 2, with 13 bases in between. These data come from a study of shared clonotypes between healthy human individuals. This clonotype was sampled from a young man in good health. Some clones in this sample may be carry-over from other donors' samples. The material sequenced was naive CD4+ T cells from PBMCs. The subset was: CD45RA+ positively selected. This chain connects TRBV11-2 to TRBJ2-7; D is perhaps TRBD1 or TRBD2 (5 bases each). The CDR3 sequence: CASSLTGAKTYEQYF. CDR3 sequence (DNA): TGTGCCAGCAGCTTAACCGGGGCTAAAACCTACGAGCAGTACTTC.